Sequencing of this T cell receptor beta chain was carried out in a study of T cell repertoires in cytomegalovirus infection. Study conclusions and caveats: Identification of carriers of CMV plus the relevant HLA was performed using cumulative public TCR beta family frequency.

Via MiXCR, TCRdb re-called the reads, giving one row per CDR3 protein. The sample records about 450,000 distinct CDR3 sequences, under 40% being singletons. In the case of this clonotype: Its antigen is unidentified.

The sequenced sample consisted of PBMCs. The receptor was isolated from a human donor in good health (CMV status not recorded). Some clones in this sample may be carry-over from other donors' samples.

This CDR3 is CASSYDTTYNEQFF. In DNA, the CDR3 is TGTGCCAGCAGCTACGACACCACCTACAATGAGCAGTTCTTC. The genes are TRBV5-5 and TRBJ2-1; D is unresolved. Germline V gives CDR1 SGHKS, CDR2 YYEKEE (reference sequence). V lost 3 bases, J lost 2 bases, and 9 bases lay in between. The CDR3 runs 14 residues.